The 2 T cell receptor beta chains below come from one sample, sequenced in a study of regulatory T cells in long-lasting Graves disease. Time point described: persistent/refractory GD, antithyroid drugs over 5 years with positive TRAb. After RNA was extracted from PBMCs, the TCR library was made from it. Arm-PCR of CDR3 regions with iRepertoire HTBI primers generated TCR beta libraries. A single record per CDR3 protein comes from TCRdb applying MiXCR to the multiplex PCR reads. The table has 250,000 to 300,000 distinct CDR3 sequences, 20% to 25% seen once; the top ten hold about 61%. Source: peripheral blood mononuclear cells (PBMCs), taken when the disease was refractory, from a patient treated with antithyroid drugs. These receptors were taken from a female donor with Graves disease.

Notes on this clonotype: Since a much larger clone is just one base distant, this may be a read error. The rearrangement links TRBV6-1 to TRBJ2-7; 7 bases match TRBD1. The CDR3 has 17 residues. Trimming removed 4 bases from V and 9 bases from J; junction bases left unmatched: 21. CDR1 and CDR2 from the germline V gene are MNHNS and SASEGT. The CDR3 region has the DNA TGTGCCAGCAGTGGGATGGGTTTCGGGACAGACAAGAGGGGGCAGTACTTC. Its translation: CASSGMGFGTDKRGQYF.

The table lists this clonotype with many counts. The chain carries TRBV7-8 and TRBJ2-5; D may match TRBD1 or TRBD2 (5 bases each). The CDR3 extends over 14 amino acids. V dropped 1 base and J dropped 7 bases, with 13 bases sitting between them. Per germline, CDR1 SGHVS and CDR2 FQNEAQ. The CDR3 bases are TGTGCCAGCAGCTTAGGGCCTAGGGACGGGACCCAGTACTTC. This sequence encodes CASSLGPRDGTQYF.